This T cell receptor (beta chain) was retrieved from a study of blood T cell repertoires in COVID-19. The CDR3 consists of 16 residues. With V trimmed by 2 bases and J by 6 bases, 8 bases remained unmatched. Germline V gene sequence: CDR1 SGHRS, CDR2 YFSETQ. TCRdb keeps only in-frame clones here, not all; method: immunoSEQ multiplex PCR. The data show some 180,000 clones, nearly 90% seen once. This sequence originates from a man aged 60 to 75 with active or convalescent COVID-19. The gene calls are TRBV5-1 and TRBJ2-3, with 11 bases lining up with TRBD1. The sequencing input was peripheral blood. CDR3 sequence: CASSLGQGATMDTQYF. DNA of the CDR3: TGCGCCAGCAGCTTAGGACAGGGGGCAACCATGGATACGCAGTATTTT.